The 22 T cell receptor beta chains reported below all come from one sample, sequenced in a study of blood T cell repertoires in COVID-19. Assay: immunoSEQ multiplex PCR; the TCRdb copy retains only in-frame clones and omits some. The sample lists 200,000 to 250,000 clones, approximately 89% occurring once. Input material: peripheral blood. The receptors originated from a woman aged 60-75 years who had recovered from COVID-19.

The chain couples TRBV9 to TRBJ2-3; 7 positions agree with TRBD1. CDR3 length equals 15 residues. Germline-derived CDR1 and CDR2 are SGDLS and YYNGEE. With 0 bases clipped from V and 2 bases from J, the junction kept 3 bases outside the gene matches. The CDR3 is CASSVVQGNTDTQYF. The CDR3 DNA sequence: TGTGCCAGCAGCGTAGTACAGGGGAACACAGATACGCAGTATTTT.

J is TRBJ2-1 and V is TRBV5-1, with unresolved D. V lost 1 base, J lost 6 bases, and 14 bases lay in between. The germline V gene encodes CDR1 SGHRS and CDR2 YFSETQ. The CDR3 extends over 15 amino acids. For the CDR3, the DNA is TGCGCCAGCAGCTTGACGGCAAGGAGCATCAATGAGCAGTTCTTC. Translation: CASSLTARSINEQFF. The entire variable domain, with the rest obtained from reference TRBV5-1 and TRBJ2-1, is as follows: KAGVTQTPRYLIKTRGQQVTLSCSPISGHRSVSWYQQTPGQGLQFLFEYFSETQRNKGNFPGRFSGRQFSNSRSEMNVSTLELGDSALYLCASSLTARSINEQFFGPGTRLTVL.

This clone has more than one count but fewer than ten. This chain uses TRBV11-3 with TRBJ1-2, with D possibly being TRBD1 (6 bases). With 5 bases removed from V and 3 bases from J, the gap between germline ends came to 31 bases. From germline, CDR1 is SGHNT and CDR2 YENEEA. The CDR3 runs to 20 residues. In DNA form, the CDR3 reads TGTGCCAGCAGCCGACGCCGGGACACACCTCAACATTTTTTAGACTATGGCTACACCTTC. Amino acids: CASSRRRDTPQHFLDYGYTF.

The sample holds a few counts of this clone. The chain combines TRBV15 with TRBJ2-5, with D hard to call. The CDR3 spans 15 residues. The germline V gene encodes CDR1 LNHNV and CDR2 YYDKDF (reference sequence). Trimming took 0 bases from V and 1 from J, leaving 9 bases between them. The CDR3 reads CATSRDRASQETQYF. DNA of the CDR3: TGTGCCACCAGCAGAGATCGAGCAAGCCAAGAGACCCAGTACTTC. The entire variable domain, with the rest obtained from reference TRBV15 and TRBJ2-5, is as follows: DAMVIQNPRYQVTQFGKPVTLSCSQTLNHNVMYWYQQKSSQAPKLLFHYYDKDFNNEADTPDNFQSRRPNTSFCFLDIRSPGLGDTAMYLCATSRDRASQETQYFGPGTRLLVL.

The chain combines TRBV7-3 with TRBJ2-2; TRBD2 agrees at 7 bases. The CDR3 consists of 17 residues. Germline CDR1 SGHTA, CDR2 FQGTGA. Unmatched junction bases numbered 8, after V lost 0 bases and J lost 4 bases. The CDR3 here is CASSLTPGGPITGELFF. The CDR3 coding sequence is TGTGCCAGCAGCTTAACGCCGGGAGGTCCCATCACCGGGGAGCTGTTTTTT.

The J gene is TRBJ2-7, the V gene TRBV5-1; 8 nucleotides match TRBD1. This CDR3 has 16 amino acids. In germline, CDR1 is SGHRS, CDR2 YFSETQ. Trimming cost V 0 bases and J 0 bases; bases outside gene matches: 5. The CDR3, as DNA: TGCGCCAGCAGCTTGGCCGGGACAGGAGCCTCCTACGAGCAGTACTTC. Translating gives CASSLAGTGASYEQYF.

The chain employs TRBV11-2 and TRBJ2-3; 7 nucleotides agree with TRBD2. The CDR3 contains 15 residues. Trimming at V came to 3 bases and at J to 3 bases, leaving 6 bases not matched to a gene. Germline-derived CDR1 and CDR2 are SGHAT and FQNNGV. As DNA, the CDR3 is TGTGCCAGCAGCTTCGGAAGCGGGGAGACAGATACGCAGTATTTT. It is translated as CASSFGSGETDTQYF. The full variable domain, completed using reference TRBV11-2 and TRBJ2-3, is EAGVAQSPRYKIIEKRQSVAFWCNPISGHATLYWYQQILGQGPKLLIQFQNNGVVDDSQLPKDRFSAERLKGVDSTLKIQPAKLEDSAVYLCASSFGSGETDTQYFGPGTRLTVL.

This chain uses TRBV5-1 with TRBJ1-2, with TRBD1 matching over 7 bases. This CDR3 is built from 13 residues. The J segment lost 3 bases and the V segment lost 4 bases, leaving 3 bases of the junction unmatched. The V gene's germline CDR1 is SGHRS and CDR2 YFSETQ. CDR3 nucleotide sequence: TGCGCCAGCAGCCAAGGACAGGACTATGGCTACACCTTC. As protein: CASSQGQDYGYTF.

The rearrangement uses TRBV27 and TRBJ2-7; D may be TRBD2 (6 bases). CDR1 MNHEY and CDR2 SMNVEV come from the germline V gene (reference sequence). Deletions cut 5 bases from V and 3 bases from J, with 17 bases between. The CDR3 extends over 15 amino acids. CDR3 amino acids: CASSIGTVGGYEQYF. CDR3 in DNA: TGTGCCAGCAGTATCGGGACTGTGGGTGGCTACGAGCAGTACTTC.

DNA of the CDR3: TGCGCCAGCAGCACGACAGGGAATAGAGGAAACACCATATATTTT. It codes for CASSTTGNRGNTIYF. J is TRBJ1-3 and V is TRBV5-1, with 7 bases that match TRBD1. The V gene end was trimmed by 4 bases and the J gene end by 4 bases; junction bases not matched to a gene: 8. The germline gives CDR1 SGHRS, CDR2 YFSETQ. The CDR3 is 15 amino acids.

The rearrangement joins TRBV4-1 to TRBJ1-2, with 7 positions matching TRBD1. V gave up 4 bases and J gave up 6 bases; unmatched junction bases: 11. The germline V gene has CDR1 MGHRA and CDR2 YSYEKL. This CDR3 spans 15 amino acids. CDR3 loop: CASSPTRTTGNGYTF. CDR3 in DNA: TGCGCCAGCAGCCCAACACGAACGACAGGGAATGGCTACACCTTC.

This clone appeared once. The rearrangement links TRBV27 to TRBJ1-6, with no clear D. Trimming stripped 3 bases from V and 10 bases from J, with 10 bases between. Germline values: CDR1 MNHEY, CDR2 SMNVEV (reference sequence). This CDR3 has 13 residues. CDR3 protein: CASSLRDSSPLHF. The DNA for the CDR3 is TGTGCCAGCAGTTTGAGGGATAGCTCACCCCTCCACTTT.

The J gene is TRBJ2-5, the V gene TRBV19; TRBD1 matches 9 bases. J was trimmed by 4 bases and V by 6 bases; bases with no gene match: 12. From germline, CDR1 is LNHDA and CDR2 SQIVND (reference sequence). The CDR3 consists of 16 residues. CDR3 in amino acids: CASRASGTGSGETQYF. The CDR3 nucleotides are TGTGCCAGTAGGGCCTCCGGGACAGGGTCGGGAGAGACCCAGTACTTC.

V usage is TRBV5-1 and J usage is TRBJ1-1, with D unresolved. Trimming pared 2 bases from V and 1 base from J, leaving 9 bases between. The length of the CDR3 is 14 residues. The V gene's germline CDR1 is SGHRS and CDR2 YFSETQ. CDR3 nucleotides: TGCGCCAGCAGCTTTCCCGGCGGGAACACTGAAGCTTTCTTT. It specifies CASSFPGGNTEAFF.

The chain carries TRBV5-1 and TRBJ1-2; 9 bases fit TRBD1. Germline-derived CDR1 and CDR2 are SGHRS and YFSETQ. The CDR3 totals 15 residues. Trimming took 3 bases from V and 2 from J; bases not matched to a gene: 5. The CDR3 DNA reads TGCGCCAGCAGCTCCACAGGGGGCCGGAACTATGGCTACACCTTC. Its translation is CASSSTGGRNYGYTF. Complete variable domain (other parts from reference TRBV5-1 and TRBJ1-2): KAGVTQTPRYLIKTRGQQVTLSCSPISGHRSVSWYQQTPGQGLQFLFEYFSETQRNKGNFPGRFSGRQFSNSRSEMNVSTLELGDSALYLCASSSTGGRNYGYTFGSGTRLTVV.

The chain links TRBV7-6 to TRBJ2-7; 8 bases agree with TRBD1. Looked up from germline, CDR1 is SGHVS and CDR2 is FNYEAQ. J gave up 5 bases and V 4 bases, and 16 bases lay outside the gene matches. CDR3 length equals 17 residues. The CDR3, as DNA: TGTGCCAGCAGCTCCAAACTCACCGGGACAGGTCTAAACGAGCAGTACTTC. Its protein is CASSSKLTGTGLNEQYF.

The chain combines TRBV28 with TRBJ1-1, with D possibly matching TRBD1 (5 bases). Trimming cost V 7 bases and J 9 bases, with 18 bases left between them. The CDR3 is 13 residues long. Germline-derived CDR1 and CDR2 are MDHEN and SYDVKM. The CDR3 is CASTYTRALKAFF. The CDR3, as DNA: TGTGCCAGCACCTATACCAGGGCCCTGAAAGCTTTCTTT.

The chain carries TRBV4-2 and TRBJ1-6, with 7 nucleotides matching TRBD1. Germline V gene sequence: CDR1 LGHNA, CDR2 YNFKEQ. Trimming removed 4 bases from V and 6 bases from J; junction bases left unmatched: 3. The CDR3 contains 14 residues. The CDR3 sequence is CASSLGQANSPLHF. CDR3 sequence (DNA): TGTGCCAGCAGCCTCGGACAGGCTAATTCACCCCTCCACTTT.

J is TRBJ2-7 and V is TRBV28; TRBD1 agrees at 8 bases. The length of the CDR3 is 12 residues. Germline V lookup: CDR1 MDHEN, CDR2 SYDVKM. V dropped 3 bases and J dropped 5; count of bases not matched to a gene: 0. CDR3 residues: CASSLTGDEQYF. The CDR3, as DNA: TGTGCCAGCAGTTTGACAGGGGACGAGCAGTACTTC. The full variable domain, its missing parts supplied by reference TRBV28 and TRBJ2-7, is DVKVTQSSRYLVKRTGEKVFLECVQDMDHENMFWYRQDPGLGLRLIYFSYDVKMKEKGDIPEGYSVSREKKERFSLILESASTNQTSMYLCASSLTGDEQYFGPGTRLTVT.

The J gene is TRBJ2-3, the V gene TRBV9; weak D call: TRBD2 (6 bases). V lost 3 bases, J lost 1 base, and 15 bases lay in between. CDR3 length: 16 residues. Germline values: CDR1 SGDLS, CDR2 YYNGEE. CDR3 sequence (DNA): TGTGCCAGCAGCGAGGGACTGGGCCTGGGCACAGATACGCAGTATTTT. This encodes CASSEGLGLGTDTQYF.

Only a few counts were recorded for this clone. V usage is TRBV5-1 and J usage is TRBJ2-1; a possible D gene is TRBD2 (6 bases). V was pared by 5 bases and J by 10 bases, with 16 bases between. This CDR3 comprises 13 residues. Germline loops: CDR1 SGHRS, CDR2 YFSETQ. DNA of the CDR3: TGCGCCAGCAGTGAGACGGAGGAGGGGGAGCAGTTCTTC. It yields the protein CASSETEEGEQFF. The entire variable domain, with the rest obtained from reference TRBV5-1 and TRBJ2-1, is as follows: KAGVTQTPRYLIKTRGQQVTLSCSPISGHRSVSWYQQTPGQGLQFLFEYFSETQRNKGNFPGRFSGRQFSNSRSEMNVSTLELGDSALYLCASSETEEGEQFFGPGTRLTVL.

The chain combines TRBV3-1 (or the pseudogene TRBV3-2) with TRBJ1-5; D is unresolved. V was pared by 0 bases and J by 9 bases, with 15 bases between. This CDR3 contains 15 residues. The germline V gene has CDR1 LGHDT and CDR2 YNNKEL (reference sequence). CDR3 loop: CASSQDWEGSGPQHF. DNA of the CDR3: TGTGCCAGCAGCCAAGATTGGGAGGGCTCGGGGCCCCAGCATTTT.